The clone carrying this T cell receptor (beta chain) was observed many times. Its target is not known. One junction end disagrees with the germline gene, perhaps due to a read error. This entry belongs to a study of T-cell reconstitution after alpha-beta-depleted transplantation in children. Study conclusions and caveats: Roughly two months post-transplant, alpha-beta T cells reportedly originated from several hundred graft clones that had expanded. Newly produced T cells mostly provided counts and TCRbeta diversity after one year, as hyperexpanded clones declined. There were some patients whose high TCRbeta diversity at day 60 came from surviving recipient T cells and thymic progenitors.

The library targeted TCRbeta and was prepared with unique molecular identifiers. From the PCR reads, TCRdb called clonotypes with MiXCR, one entry per CDR3 protein. The sample has about 540,000 distinct CDR3 sequences; 27% are singletons. The CDR3 length is 16 residues. The germline gives CDR1 SGHRS, CDR2 YFSETQ. The input for sequencing was PBMCs, taken before TCRalphabeta/CD19-depleted stem cell transplant. This clonotype was obtained from a boy under three years old with Wiskott-Aldrich syndrome, due to receive a stem cell transplant. This chain uses TRBV5-1 with TRBJ2-3; 12 bases line up with TRBD2. CDR3 region: CASSSGLAGPTDTQYF. The CDR3 nucleotides are TGTGCCAGCAGTTCGGGACTAGCGGGCCCCACAGATACGCAGTATTTT.